This TCR beta chain appears in the sequencing data of a study of graft-versus-host responses after intestinal transplantation. Study as a whole: The recipients all started with anti-thymocyte globulin induction and then took tacrolimus and steroids for 3 to 4 years.

A note on this clone: Its specificity is unknown.

The table came from immunoSEQ multiplex PCR; TCRdb's copy has only in-frame clones and leaves some out. The sample yields about 86,000 clones, about 88% seen once. The junction had 13 bases not matched to a gene; V was cut back by 2 bases and J by 5 bases. The CDR3 spans 18 residues. Per germline, CDR1 SGHAT and CDR2 FQNNGV. The V gene is TRBV11-2, the J gene TRBJ2-3; 10 bases match TRBD2. This receptor was taken from a human donor who was the organ donor for an intestinal transplant. The specimen comprised unstimulated CD4+ T cells sorted from spleen or lymph node cells, sampled before transplant. The CDR3 reads CASSLFSRASGSVDTQYF. The CDR3 DNA follows: TGTGCCAGCAGCTTATTTTCCCGCGCTAGCGGGAGTGTAGATACGCAGTATTTT.